This T cell receptor (beta chain) is from a study of T cell responses to AZD1222 COVID-19 vaccine. At the level of the study: Timing groups of about 4 and about 12 weeks for second doses were pooled.

The V gene's germline CDR1 is MNHEY and CDR2 SVGEGT. Deletions cut 5 bases from V and 3 bases from J, with 10 bases between. The CDR3 is made up of 14 amino acids. Generated by immunoSEQ multiplex PCR, the TCRdb table keeps only in-frame clones and is missing some. The repertoire consists of 95,000 to 150,000 clones, with around 89% occurring once and the leading ten covering 1.5% to 1.8%. Whole-study findings and limits: Clonal diversity may have been underestimated in mostly white British donors. An increase in Spike-specific TCR breadth and depth was observed after two AZD1222 doses. Regions 160-218 and 743-854 dominated among vaccine-associated CD4 TCRs spanning spike.

On this clone: What it binds is not known.

The chain combines TRBV6-2 or TRBV6-3 with TRBJ2-2, with TRBD1 as a possible D gene (5 bases). The specimen was peripheral blood, collected on day 0 of AZD1222 vaccination. The TCR was taken from an adult in good health. This CDR3 reads CASSRPGYTGELFF. CDR3 in DNA: TGTGCCAGCAGTCGTCCAGGGTACACCGGGGAGCTGTTTTTT.